The TCR beta chain under discussion was sequenced for a study of chemoradiotherapy in HPV16-positive cancers. Produced via immunoSEQ multiplex PCR; TCRdb's table is partial and in-frame only. In the table there are about 68,000 clones, about 88% of which are singletons. This clonotype originated in a human donor with HPV-associated anogenital cancer. The material was blood, obtained from a patient who underwent chemoradiotherapy.

CDR3 nucleotide sequence: TGTGCCACCGGGGGGGCGGTCACTGAAGCTTTCTTT. It codes for CATGGAVTEAFF. The genes are TRBV7-9 and TRBJ1-1, with TRBD1 as a possible D gene (6 bases). The V and J ends lost 10 bases and 4 bases respectively, with 13 bases between them. Looked up from germline, CDR1 is SEHNR and CDR2 is FQNEAQ (reference sequence). The CDR3 covers 12 residues.